These 11 T cell receptor beta chains were sequenced from one sample in a study of sequential checkpoint blockade in melanoma. Treatment meaning: randomized to nivolumab then ipilimumab (arm A) or the reverse (arm B). Assay used: immunoSEQ multiplex PCR; TCRdb lists only in-frame clones, some missing. The table shows some 6,200 clones, with 53% occurring only once. Sequenced here: CD8+ T cells sorted from blood (inferred from file names), sampled from a patient given nivolumab and ipilimumab in sequence. These receptor sequences come from a human donor with melanoma.

The gene calls are TRBV7-9 and TRBJ2-1; D unresolved. Trimming pared 5 bases from V and 3 bases from J, leaving 5 bases between. CDR1 is SEHNR, CDR2 FQNEAQ, per germline (reference sequence). This CDR3 comprises 12 residues. CDR3 in DNA: TGTGCCAGCAGCCACGGCTACAATGAGCAGTTCTTC. Translation: CASSHGYNEQFF.

The chain has TRBV7-6 and TRBJ2-2; D might be TRBD1 (5 bases). V was trimmed by 1 base and J by 3 bases, leaving 12 bases between them. The CDR3 runs to 16 residues. CDR1 and CDR2 from the germline V gene are SGHVS and FNYEAQ. The DNA of the CDR3 is TGTGCCAGCAGCTTAGACCAGGGTGGGCACACCGGGGAGCTGTTTTTT. It is translated as CASSLDQGGHTGELFF.

Here the CDR3 DNA reads TGCGCCAGCAGCTTGGCAGGGGGCTTAACCGGGGAGCTGTTTTTT. Its translation is CASSLAGGLTGELFF. V gene TRBV5-1 combines with J gene TRBJ2-2; TRBD1 matches at 8 bases. This CDR3 comprises 15 residues. The germline gives CDR1 SGHRS, CDR2 YFSETQ. V shed 0 bases, J shed 5 bases, and the junction held 3 bases outside the gene matches. The variable domain in full, completed from reference TRBV5-1 and TRBJ2-2, reads KAGVTQTPRYLIKTRGQQVTLSCSPISGHRSVSWYQQTPGQGLQFLFEYFSETQRNKGNFPGRFSGRQFSNSRSEMNVSTLELGDSALYLCASSLAGGLTGELFFGEGSRLTVL.

This clone was counted a few times. This sequence joins TRBV5-6 and TRBJ2-5, with 10 bases fitting TRBD2. CDR3 length: 14 amino acids. Trimming cost V 2 bases and J 4 bases; bases outside gene matches: 2. Germline CDR1 and CDR2: SGHDT and YYEEEE. The CDR3 here is CASSLSGGGETQYF. CDR3 sequence (DNA): TGTGCCAGCAGCTTAAGCGGGGGGGGAGAGACCCAGTACTTC. The full variable domain, completed using reference TRBV5-6 and TRBJ2-5, is DAGVTQSPTHLIKTRGQQVTLRCSPKSGHDTVSWYQQALGQGPQFIFQYYEEEERQRGNFPDRFSGHQFPNYSSELNVNALLLGDSALYLCASSLSGGGETQYFGPGTRLLVL.

This clone showed up just a few times. The chain recombines TRBV29-1 with TRBJ2-1; 14 nucleotides line up with TRBD2. CDR1 and CDR2 from the germline V gene are SQVTM and ANQGSEA. The CDR3 consists of 16 residues. V was clipped by 3 bases and J by 2 bases; unmatched bases: 3. The CDR3 loop reads CSVEGLAGETYNEQFF. CDR3 nucleotide sequence: TGCAGCGTTGAGGGACTAGCGGGAGAAACCTACAATGAGCAGTTCTTC.

The chain is built from TRBV4-1 and TRBJ2-5; D unresolved. TRBJ2-7 explains the end of the DNA better; the J call may be wrong. This CDR3 spans 15 amino acids. Germline V gives CDR1 MGHRA, CDR2 YSYEKL. The CDR3 region has the DNA TGCGCCAGCAGCCCGGGTGGCGCAGCTTCCTACGAGCAGTACTTC. This gives the protein CASSPGGAASYEQYF.

The CDR3 sequence is CASSLGGGPYEQYF. The CDR3 bases are TGTGCCAGCAGCTTAGGAGGGGGCCCCTACGAGCAGTACTTC. The gene calls are TRBV7-8 and TRBJ2-7; 7 bases align to TRBD1. This CDR3 is 14 amino acids long. J gave up 2 bases and V 1 base, and 2 bases lay outside the gene matches. Germline V gives CDR1 SGHVS, CDR2 FQNEAQ.

The V and J genes are TRBV27 and TRBJ2-1, with TRBD2 identical over 9 bases. This CDR3 spans 17 amino acids. J lost 3 bases, V lost 4 bases, and 10 bases had no gene match. The germline gives CDR1 MNHEY, CDR2 SMNVEV (reference sequence). CDR3 residues: CASSSPTSGVLYNEQFF. The CDR3 nucleotides read TGTGCCAGCAGTTCACCGACTAGCGGAGTCCTCTACAATGAGCAGTTCTTC.

This clone was recorded many times. The chain combines TRBV28 with TRBJ2-5; D is possibly TRBD1 (8 bases). The CDR3 consists of 15 residues. Between the trimmed V and J ends, which lost 5 bases and 5 bases, there was a span of 18 bases. Germline-derived CDR1 and CDR2 are MDHEN and SYDVKM. The CDR3 DNA sequence: TGTGCCAGCAGTGTACGACAGGGGAGGGGGGAGACCCAGTACTTC. This translates into CASSVRQGRGETQYF.

The J gene is TRBJ2-1, the V gene TRBV7-8; 7 bases are shared with TRBD2. The CDR3 sequence is 14 residues long. V trimming: 6 bases; J trimming: 2 bases; junction bases outside the gene matches: 4. The germline CDR1 and CDR2 sequences are SGHVS and FQNEAQ. The CDR3 reads CASRPSGAYNEQFF. Here the CDR3 DNA reads TGTGCCAGCAGGCCTAGCGGTGCCTACAATGAGCAGTTCTTC.

The J gene is TRBJ1-2, the V gene TRBV4-3; D possibly corresponds to TRBD1 (6 bases). The CDR3 sequence is 14 residues long. Trimming removed 0 bases from V and 9 bases from J, with 14 bases in between. Germline V gene sequence: CDR1 LGHNA, CDR2 YSLEER. CDR3 nucleotides: TGCGCCAGCAGCCAAGACCATACCAGGGGCCGCTACACCTTC. Translated, it gives CASSQDHTRGRYTF.